This TCR beta chain stems from a study of metastatic and nonmetastatic thyroid tumors. Study summary: The comparison covered peripheral blood and tumor or nodule tissue in malignant and benign thyroid patients.

There were no patients who had received any treatment before thyroid surgery. With 0 bases removed from V and 0 bases from J, the gap between germline ends came to 6 bases. This CDR3 spans 14 amino acids. Germline V gives CDR1 MRHNA, CDR2 SNTAGT. Broader study findings: In blood and tumor, TCR beta diversity was reportedly significantly higher in malignant thyroid tumors than in benign nodules.

Points on this clone: Its specificity is not known.

In the study's own analysis: Across clinicopathological groups, CDR3 differences served as the basis for building a distant-metastasis classifier for papillary thyroid cancer. MiXCR re-clonotyped the PCR reads for TCRdb. Here the V and J calls rest on TCRdb's processing, not on the authors' analysis. The sample yields fewer than 15,000 clones, around a third seen once. This TCR was recovered from a male donor with papillary thyroid cancer or a benign thyroid nodule (not recorded which). Some clones in this sample may be carry-over from other donors' samples. The chain links TRBV6-4 to TRBJ2-7, with no clear D. The sample consisted of tumor tissue. The CDR3 reads CASSDSADSYEQYF. The CDR3 bases are TGTGCCAGCAGTGACTCCGCTGACTCCTACGAGCAGTACTTC.